This passage covers 29 T cell receptor beta chains from one sample sequenced in a study of CD8 T cells in ankylosing spondylitis. TCRdb analysed the 5' RACE reads with MiXCR anew, one entry per CDR3 protein. The sample lists around 250,000 distinct CDR3 sequences; roughly 32% were seen once. Sequencing was carried out using blood, either unsorted or a sorted T cell fraction (not recorded which). These receptors originate from a male donor with ankylosing spondylitis or in good health (not recorded which).

The table lists this clonotype with a few counts. The V and J genes are TRBV10-3 and TRBJ2-5, with 9 bases lining up with TRBD1. The germline V gene has CDR1 ENHRY and CDR2 SYGVKD. V lost 2 bases to trimming and J lost 6 bases; unmatched junction nucleotides: 1. This CDR3 is built from 13 residues. The CDR3: CAISEDRGKTQYF. The CDR3 DNA sequence: TGTGCCATCAGTGAGGACAGGGGGAAGACCCAGTACTTC.

The chain combines TRBV4-2 with TRBJ1-1; D possibly corresponds to TRBD1 (6 bases). With 0 bases removed from V and 2 bases from J, the gap between germline ends came to 16 bases. In germline, CDR1 is LGHNA, CDR2 YNFKEQ. The CDR3 has 17 residues. The CDR3 DNA sequence: TGTGCCAGCAGCCAAGACCTCACAGGGACACACAACACTGAAGCTTTCTTT. Its protein is CASSQDLTGTHNTEAFF.

This chain links TRBV29-1 with TRBJ1-1, with 8 nucleotides matching TRBD1. The J segment lost 5 bases and the V segment lost 8 bases, leaving 7 bases of the junction unmatched. CDR3 length: 12 residues. The germline gives CDR1 SQVTM, CDR2 ANQGSEA. The CDR3 region has the DNA TGCAGCTCGTCACAGGGGGGGACTGAAGCTTTCTTT. Its protein is CSSSQGGTEAFF.

The gene calls are TRBV7-8 and TRBJ2-1, with a weak D call TRBD1 (6 bases). The CDR3 has 16 amino acids. Germline values: CDR1 SGHVS, CDR2 FQNEAQ. Deletions cut 0 bases from V and 7 bases from J, with 16 bases between. In DNA form, the CDR3 reads TGTGCCAGCAGCTTAGCGATGGGCAGGGGCGGGAATGAGCAGTTCTTC. Translating it yields CASSLAMGRGGNEQFF.

In its sample, this clonotype was seen many times. The chain is built from TRBV5-1 and TRBJ2-7, with D unresolved. V dropped 4 bases and J dropped 2 bases, with 4 bases sitting between them. The germline V gene encodes CDR1 SGHRS and CDR2 YFSETQ. This CDR3 region has 11 residues. The CDR3 is CASSRAYEQYF. The CDR3 nucleotides are TGCGCCAGCAGCAGGGCCTACGAGCAGTACTTC.

This clonotype was seen a handful of times. The chain uses TRBV9 and TRBJ2-1; D remains ambiguous. The germline CDR1 and CDR2 sequences are SGDLS and YYNGEE. V lost 4 bases to trimming and J lost 7 bases, with 9 bases between them. The CDR3 contains 12 residues. The CDR3 DNA reads as TGTGCCAGCAGCTTACACGGAAATGAGCAGTTCTTC. It is translated as CASSLHGNEQFF.

The chain joins TRBV28 to TRBJ1-4; a weak D match, TRBD1 (6 bases). Germline V CDR1 and CDR2: MDHEN, SYDVKM. Trimming shortened V by 2 bases and J by 3 bases, and 22 bases separated the two germline ends. The CDR3 is 19 amino acids. The CDR3 reads CASSLPKGDRTLANEKLFF. DNA for the CDR3: TGTGCCAGCAGTTTACCGAAGGGCGACAGGACGCTGGCTAATGAAAAACTGTTTTTT.

V and J are TRBV15 and TRBJ2-5, with 15 bases aligning to TRBD2. Germline CDR1 is LNHNV and CDR2 is YYDKDF (reference sequence). This CDR3 region has 18 residues. With 0 bases clipped from V and 2 bases from J, the junction kept 4 bases outside the gene matches. DNA of the CDR3: TGTGCCACCAGCAGAGATTTGGGACTAGCGGGGGGACAAGAGACCCAGTACTTC. Translation: CATSRDLGLAGGQETQYF.

The rearrangement links TRBV12-3 or TRBV12-4 to TRBJ2-3; the D gene is possibly TRBD2 (6 bases). Trimming removed 5 bases at V and 3 bases at J, with 24 bases between. The length of the CDR3 is 18 residues. The CDR3 spells CASSPPVGSGVGTDTQYF. The CDR3 nucleotides are TGTGCCAGCAGTCCCCCTGTAGGGTCGGGGGTTGGTACAGATACGCAGTATTTT.

The V gene is TRBV5-6, the J gene TRBJ2-1; unclear D gene. Trimming cost V 4 bases and J 8 bases, with 22 bases left between them. Germline V gene lookup returns CDR1 SGHDT and CDR2 YYEEEE. This CDR3 is built from 16 residues. CDR3 bases: TGTGCCAGCAGCCCGGAAGCGACTGACCTCGGCGATGAGCAGTTCTTC. This sequence encodes CASSPEATDLGDEQFF. Full variable domain (remainder filled in from reference TRBV5-6 and TRBJ2-1): DAGVTQSPTHLIKTRGQQVTLRCSPKSGHDTVSWYQQALGQGPQFIFQYYEEEERQRGNFPDRFSGHQFPNYSSELNVNALLLGDSALYLCASSPEATDLGDEQFFGPGTRLTVL.

At least ten counts were recorded for this clonotype. The gene calls are TRBV20-1 and TRBJ2-1; 8 bases match TRBD1. This CDR3 comprises 16 residues. The V and J ends lost 6 bases and 0 bases, in that order; junction bases with no gene match: 10. CDR1 and CDR2 (germline): DFQATT, SNEGSKA (reference sequence). This CDR3 is CSATPGQASSYNEQFF. In DNA form, the CDR3 reads TGCAGTGCAACTCCGGGACAGGCCAGCTCCTACAATGAGCAGTTCTTC.

The V and J genes are TRBV6-5 and TRBJ1-2, with D perhaps TRBD1 (5 bases). Germline V gene sequence: CDR1 MNHEY, CDR2 SVGAGI. The V end lost 0 bases, the J end lost 9 bases, and 20 bases lay between the germline ends. This CDR3 has 16 residues. The CDR3 spells CASSYSRALKGRRYTF. DNA for the CDR3: TGTGCCAGCAGTTACTCGAGGGCGCTGAAGGGGAGGCGCTACACCTTC.

This sequence joins TRBV20-1 and TRBJ2-1; a possible D gene is TRBD2 (5 bases). V lost 5 bases to trimming and J lost 3 bases, with 14 bases between them. The CDR3 contains 14 residues. Germline V gene sequence: CDR1 DFQATT, CDR2 SNEGSKA (reference sequence). The CDR3 sequence: CSAGPPAGYNEQFF. In nucleotides, the CDR3 is TGCAGTGCTGGGCCCCCGGCGGGCTACAATGAGCAGTTCTTC.

The chain uses TRBV27 and TRBJ1-2; 11 bases are shared with TRBD1. Losses at the gene ends were 6 bases for V and 10 bases for J; bases not matched to a gene: 13. Per the germline V gene, CDR1 is MNHEY and CDR2 is SMNVEV (reference sequence). The CDR3 spans 15 residues. CDR3 loop: CASRAWTGGPQSYTF. For the CDR3, the DNA is TGTGCCAGCAGGGCCTGGACAGGGGGCCCCCAATCCTACACCTTC.

The rearrangement links TRBV2 to TRBJ2-6; D is possibly TRBD2 (5 bases). In germline, CDR1 is SNHLY, CDR2 FYNNEI. The CDR3 length is 17 residues. V dropped 5 bases and J dropped 0 bases, with 14 bases sitting between them. The CDR3 DNA reads TGTGCCAGCAGTCAAGTGAGAGGGAACTCTGGGGCCAACGTCCTGACTTTC. Translating it yields CASSQVRGNSGANVLTF.

This clonotype was detected ten times or more. This chain links TRBV20-1 with TRBJ2-7; D assignment may be TRBD1 or TRBD2 (6 bases each). Trimming shortened V by 3 bases and J by 2 bases, and 8 bases separated the two germline ends. There are 12 residues in the CDR3. Germline V CDR1 and CDR2: DFQATT, SNEGSKA (reference sequence). The CDR3 DNA sequence: TGCAGTGCTAGGGGGGGCACCTACGAGCAGTACTTC. Its protein is CSARGGTYEQYF.

This chain links TRBV27 with TRBJ1-2, with D possibly TRBD1 on 6 matching bases. V lost 4 bases to trimming and J lost 2 bases, with 14 bases between them. This CDR3 is built from 15 residues. Germline loops: CDR1 MNHEY, CDR2 SMNVEV (reference sequence). This chain's CDR3 is CASSSQGASNYGYTF. CDR3 nucleotides: TGTGCCAGCAGTTCACAGGGAGCCTCGAACTATGGCTACACCTTC.

The table lists this clonotype with a few counts. The chain links TRBV7-8 to TRBJ2-1, with D possibly being TRBD2 (7 bases). The germline V gene encodes CDR1 SGHVS and CDR2 FQNEAQ. The CDR3 is made up of 19 amino acids. Trimming took 5 bases from V and 2 from J, leaving 25 bases between them. In nucleotides, the CDR3 is TGTGCCAGCAGCACCAGGGTGGGGGGGCTAGCGAAGACCTACAATGAGCAGTTCTTC. Its protein product is CASSTRVGGLAKTYNEQFF. Full variable domain (remainder filled in from reference TRBV7-8 and TRBJ2-1): GAGVSQSPRYKVAKRGQDVALRCDPISGHVSLFWYQQALGQGPEFLTYFQNEAQLDKSGLPSDRFFAERPEGSVSTLKIQRTQQEDSAVYLCASSTRVGGLAKTYNEQFFGPGTRLTVL.

The genes are TRBV12-3 or TRBV12-4 and TRBJ2-7; perhaps TRBD1 as D (6 bases). The CDR3 is made up of 11 amino acids. Between the trimmed V and J ends, which lost 8 bases and 4 bases, there was a span of 9 bases. The CDR3: CASQQGYEQYF. The CDR3 coding sequence is TGTGCCAGCCAACAGGGTTACGAGCAGTACTTC.

The rearrangement joins TRBV11-2 to TRBJ1-4; TRBD1 aligns across 9 bases. Germline V gene data show CDR1 as SGHAT and CDR2 as FQNNGV. The CDR3 has 16 residues. With V trimmed by 3 bases and J by 0 bases, 2 bases remained unmatched. CDR3 region: CASSLGTGTTNEKLFF. CDR3 DNA: TGTGCCAGCAGCTTGGGGACAGGGACAACTAATGAAAAACTGTTTTTT.

This chain connects TRBV12-3 or TRBV12-4 to TRBJ1-5; D is unresolved. The CDR3 has 16 residues. The germline V and J ends were trimmed by 2 bases and 0 bases, with 11 bases remaining between them. The CDR3 nucleotides read TGTGCCAGCAGTTTAAGCCGGAGATATAGCAATCAGCCCCAGCATTTT. Its translation is CASSLSRRYSNQPQHF.

The chain carries TRBV29-1 and TRBJ2-7, with 7 positions matching TRBD1. In germline, CDR1 is SQVTM, CDR2 ANQGSEA. This CDR3 spans 12 amino acids. Trimming removed 5 bases from V and 3 bases from J; junction bases left unmatched: 4. CDR3 bases: TGCAGCGTTATGGGGGACAGCTACGAGCAGTACTTC. This encodes CSVMGDSYEQYF.

The chain recombines TRBV5-1 with TRBJ2-2; 9 bases agree with TRBD1. CDR3 length equals 17 residues. Trimming at V came to 3 bases and at J to 3 bases, leaving 9 bases not matched to a gene. The germline V gene has CDR1 SGHRS and CDR2 YFSETQ. CDR3 nucleotide sequence: TGCGCCAGCAGCTGGACGGGGGACAGGGTAGACACCGGGGAGCTGTTTTTT. Translating gives CASSWTGDRVDTGELFF.

The rearrangement joins TRBV19 to TRBJ1-4; D unclear. Germline V CDR1 and CDR2: LNHDA, SQIVND (reference sequence). The length of the CDR3 is 14 residues. Trimming left V 5 bases short and J 5 bases short, with 12 bases between. The CDR3 coding sequence is TGTGCCAGTAGTCGGGGTTTGATGAATGAAAAACTGTTTTTT. Protein product: CASSRGLMNEKLFF.

This chain joins TRBV28 and TRBJ1-6, with 11 bases identical to TRBD1. Germline trimming cut 3 bases from V and 7 bases from J; bases unmatched to any gene: 5. From germline, CDR1 is MDHEN and CDR2 SYDVKM. The CDR3 is made up of 16 amino acids. This chain's CDR3 is CASSFTDRGPNSPLHF. The DNA for the CDR3 is TGTGCCAGCAGTTTTACGGACAGGGGGCCGAATTCACCCCTCCACTTT.

Of note for this clonotype: This may come from a read error, since a much larger clone is one base off. This chain links TRBV3-1 with TRBJ1-3; possibly TRBD1 for D (5 bases). V was clipped by 4 bases and J by 0 bases, with 7 bases between them. This CDR3 spans 14 amino acids. Germline V gene lookup returns CDR1 LGHDT and CDR2 YNNKEL (reference sequence). The CDR3 is CASSPTASGNTIYF. The CDR3 DNA follows: TGTGCCAGCAGCCCGACAGCCTCTGGAAACACCATATATTTT.

CDR3 DNA sequence: TGTGCCAGCAGGCCGATTTGGGGGGGCATCCAAGAGACCCAGTACTTC. Amino acid sequence: CASRPIWGGIQETQYF. The chain couples TRBV12-3 or TRBV12-4 to TRBJ2-5; TRBD2 might be the D (7 bases). The CDR3 runs 16 residues. Trimming removed 6 bases from V and 1 base from J, with 18 bases in between.

The sample holds a few counts of this clonotype. One end of the junction does not line up with germline, which may come from a read error. The chain couples TRBV7-7 to TRBJ2-1; 11 bases fit TRBD2. CDR1 and CDR2 from the germline V gene are SSHAT and FNYEAQ (reference sequence). The CDR3 contains 19 residues. The CDR3 protein is CASSLGQPSGGYSYNEQFF. CDR3 DNA sequence: TGTGCTAGCAGCTTAGGTCAACCTAGCGGGGGGTACTCCTACAATGAGCAGTTCTTC. Together with reference TRBV7-7 and TRBJ2-1, the CDR3 gives the full variable domain: GAGVSQSPRYKVTKRGQDVTLRCDPISSHATLYWYQQALGQGPEFLTYFNYEAQPDKSGLPSDRFSAERPEGSISTLTIQRTEQRDSAMYRCASSLGQPSGGYSYNEQFFGPGTRLTVL.

The genes are TRBV7-8 and TRBJ1-5; a weak D match, TRBD1 (5 bases). Germline assignment: CDR1 SGHVS and CDR2 FQNEAQ. The CDR3 loop spans 16 amino acids. Trimming stripped 7 bases from V and 0 bases from J, with 16 bases between. The CDR3 is CASTHGDLNSNQPQHF. The DNA of the CDR3 is TGTGCCAGCACCCACGGGGACCTTAATAGCAATCAGCCCCAGCATTTT. Variable domain in full (rest from reference TRBV7-8 and TRBJ1-5): GAGVSQSPRYKVAKRGQDVALRCDPISGHVSLFWYQQALGQGPEFLTYFQNEAQLDKSGLPSDRFFAERPEGSVSTLKIQRTQQEDSAVYLCASTHGDLNSNQPQHFGDGTRLSIL.